These 15 T cell receptor beta chains share one sample of origin, sequenced in a study of identical twins. Each CDR3 protein is one row after TCRdb ran MiXCR on the 5' RACE reads. The table lists some 330,000 distinct CDR3 sequences, approximately 10% of them singletons. Source material: naive T cells sorted from blood. Receptors originate from a woman aged 45-65 years in good health.

A few counts support this clonotype. J is TRBJ2-5 and V is TRBV4-1; 7 positions agree with TRBD1. The ends lost 1 base at V and 5 bases at J; junction bases unmatched: 4. Germline V gene data show CDR1 as MGHRA and CDR2 as YSYEKL. This CDR3 contains 14 residues. CDR3 nucleotides: TGCGCCAGCAGCCAAGTCACAGGGGCTGAGACCCAGTACTTC. Translated: CASSQVTGAETQYF.

This clonotype has at least ten counts. V is TRBV27 and J is TRBJ2-2; a possible D gene is TRBD2 (6 bases). From germline, CDR1 is MNHEY and CDR2 SMNVEV (reference sequence). V was pared by 7 bases and J by 2 bases, with 14 bases between. The CDR3 extends over 15 amino acids. CDR3 residues: CASTWWRENTGELFF. DNA of the CDR3: TGTGCCAGCACTTGGTGGCGGGAAAACACCGGGGAGCTGTTTTTT.

The sample holds a few counts of this clonotype. This chain links TRBV6-2 or TRBV6-3 with TRBJ2-3; D ambiguous. Trimming cost V 6 bases and J 4 bases, with 14 bases left between them. Looked up from germline, CDR1 is MNHEY and CDR2 is SVGEGT. This CDR3 spans 14 amino acids. CDR3 sequence (DNA): TGTGCCAGCAGACTATCCCCCGTAGCAGATACGCAGTATTTT. Encoded protein: CASRLSPVADTQYF.

This clonotype was seen a handful of times. V usage is TRBV5-1 and J usage is TRBJ2-7, with 12 bases lining up with TRBD2. This CDR3 comprises 15 residues. Germline values: CDR1 SGHRS, CDR2 YFSETQ. V lost 4 bases and J lost 5; bases outside the gene matches: 7. CDR3 sequence reads: CASSPGLAGPHEQYF. The DNA for the CDR3 is TGCGCCAGCAGCCCTGGACTAGCGGGGCCTCACGAGCAGTACTTC.

To note about this clonotype: A much larger clone lies one base from this, so it may be a read error. The rearrangement uses TRBV12-3 or TRBV12-4 and TRBJ2-7; 7 bases line up with TRBD2. The CDR3 totals 15 residues. CDR3 sequence: CASSLVGGTGDERYF. The CDR3 region has the DNA TGTGCCAGCAGTTTAGTGGGGGGGACTGGGGACGAGCGGTACTTC.

The V and J genes are TRBV20-1 and TRBJ1-1, with D unclear. Deletions cut 1 base from V and 1 base from J, with 10 bases between. The CDR3 loop spans 14 amino acids. Germline CDR1 DFQATT, CDR2 SNEGSKA (reference sequence). The DNA of the CDR3 is TGCAGTGCTAGAGGTGCCCGCTCGAACACTGAAGCTTTCTTT. Residues: CSARGARSNTEAFF.

This clonotype was seen ten or more times. V usage is TRBV29-1 and J usage is TRBJ1-1; D is possibly TRBD1 (5 bases). The CDR3 totals 12 residues. The germline gives CDR1 SQVTM, CDR2 ANQGSEA. Trimming shortened V by 1 base and J by 8 bases, and 11 bases separated the two germline ends. CDR3 region: CSVEGQFTEAFF. CDR3 DNA sequence: TGCAGCGTTGAAGGACAGTTCACCGAAGCTTTCTTT. Together with reference TRBV29-1 and TRBJ1-1, the CDR3 gives the full variable domain: SAVISQKPSRDICQRGTSLTIQCQVDSQVTMMFWYRQQPGQSLTLIATANQGSEATYESGFVIDKFPISRPNLTFSTLTVSNMSPEDSSIYLCSVEGQFTEAFFGQGTRLTVV.

V usage is TRBV20-1 and J usage is TRBJ1-2; possible D gene TRBD1, 5 bases. V was pared by 3 bases and J by 6 bases, with 11 bases between. CDR1 and CDR2 from the germline V gene are DFQATT and SNEGSKA (reference sequence). This CDR3 comprises 12 residues. The CDR3 protein is CSASSQGDGYTF. CDR3 coding DNA: TGCAGTGCTAGTTCTCAGGGCGATGGCTACACCTTC.

The V gene is TRBV2, the J gene TRBJ2-5; 8 bases agree with TRBD1. The V gene end was trimmed by 5 bases and the J gene end by 4 bases; junction bases not matched to a gene: 12. The CDR3 is 16 amino acids. Germline assignment: CDR1 SNHLY and CDR2 FYNNEI. The CDR3 DNA reads TGTGCCAGCAGTTCCCGCCGGGACAGGTTGGGAGAGACCCAGTACTTC. Residues: CASSSRRDRLGETQYF.

This clonotype was seen repeatedly, ten times or more. The CDR3 here is CASSQGRDSNQPQHF. The DNA for the CDR3 is TGCGCCAGCAGCCAAGGAAGGGATAGCAATCAGCCCCAGCATTTT. V and J are TRBV4-1 and TRBJ1-5; D remains ambiguous. Trimming took 1 base from V and 0 from J, leaving 7 bases between them. Germline V CDR1 and CDR2: MGHRA, YSYEKL. The CDR3 runs 15 residues.

The table lists this clonotype with a count of one. V and J are TRBV7-9 and TRBJ1-1; D gene ambiguous. The germline V gene has CDR1 SEHNR and CDR2 FQNEAQ (reference sequence). With 2 bases removed from V and 1 base from J, the gap between germline ends came to 8 bases. The CDR3 covers 14 residues. As DNA, the CDR3 is TGTGCCAGCAGCTTAATTGGGTCGAACACTGAAGCTTTCTTT. Its protein is CASSLIGSNTEAFF.

The chain uses TRBV20-1 and TRBJ1-2; D remains unclear. CDR3 length equals 14 residues. Deletions cut 0 bases from V and 8 bases from J, with 16 bases between. The germline V gene has CDR1 DFQATT and CDR2 SNEGSKA (reference sequence). This chain's CDR3 is CSARDLGPGRGYTF. The CDR3 DNA follows: TGCAGTGCTAGAGATCTCGGACCTGGGCGCGGCTACACCTTC.

The sample holds many counts of this clonotype. The genes are TRBV7-9 and TRBJ2-5, with 7 bases matching TRBD1. J was trimmed by 0 bases and V by 4 bases; bases with no gene match: 2. CDR1 SEHNR and CDR2 FQNEAQ come from the germline V gene (reference sequence). The CDR3 totals 14 residues. CDR3 nucleotide sequence: TGTGCCAGCAGCTCGGGACAGTACCAAGAGACCCAGTACTTC. Encoded protein: CASSSGQYQETQYF.

This clonotype showed up many times. The chain links TRBV20-1 to TRBJ2-2; 7 bases line up with TRBD1. From germline, CDR1 is DFQATT and CDR2 SNEGSKA (reference sequence). J gave up 3 bases and V 0 bases, and 7 bases lay outside the gene matches. The CDR3 has 16 residues. The CDR3 loop reads CSAREPRGQYTGELFF. CDR3 coding DNA: TGCAGTGCTAGAGAACCCCGGGGACAGTACACCGGGGAGCTGTTTTTT.

This clonotype was counted between two and nine times. V and J are TRBV6-5 and TRBJ2-1; 15 bases align to TRBD2. Unmatched junction bases numbered 3, after V lost 6 bases and J lost 3 bases. CDR3 length equals 16 residues. Germline-derived CDR1 and CDR2 are MNHEY and SVGAGI. The CDR3, as DNA: TGTGCCAGCAGGACGGGACTAGCGGGAGGCTACAATGAGCAGTTCTTC. Protein: CASRTGLAGGYNEQFF.